The source of this T cell receptor (beta chain) is a study of cytomegalovirus exposure and HLA in healthy donors. Study-level results: Most CMV-associated TCR beta chains were later found to appear HLA-restricted.

CDR3 length equals 13 residues. Germline V CDR1 and CDR2: SGHNT, YYREEE (reference sequence). Trimming took 4 bases from V and 8 from J, leaving 12 bases between them. About this clone: What it recognizes is unknown.

PCR employed 60 Vbeta and 13 Jbeta primers. Sequenced by immunoSEQ multiplex PCR; TCRdb stores in-frame clones only, minus some. Here the sample spans some 45,000 clones, 87% being singletons. V and J are TRBV5-4 and TRBJ1-4, with D unclear. This clonotype originated in a woman in her thirties or forties in good health and CMV-seropositive. Sequencing was carried out using PBMCs. CDR3 DNA: TGTGCCAGCAGCATCGGGTTTGGGGAAAAACTGTTTTTT. Amino acid sequence: CASSIGFGEKLFF.